This T cell receptor beta chain was identified in a study of beta chain features in type 1 diabetes. Whole-study results and caveats: Moderate but significant shortening of TCRB CDR3s was recorded in all four CD4+ subsets from Type 1 diabetes patients. Patients with type 1 diabetes carried fewer insertions and had more deletions at their VDJ junctions.

CD4+ naive, central memory, regulatory and stem cell-like memory subsets were isolated by sorting on CD45RO/CCR7/CD25/CD127/CD95/CD27. Sorting produced populations that all topped 95% purity. Comment on this clone: Antigen: not known.

Expressed TCRB transcripts got sequenced, as all isolated RNA was reverse transcribed. Sequencing used immunoSEQ multiplex PCR; TCRdb keeps in-frame clones, though not all of them. The sample yields around 150,000 clones, 7.5% to 9.5% seen once. Germline assignment: CDR1 SGHTA and CDR2 FQGNSA. The CDR3 is 13 residues long. V lost 5 bases and J lost 6, with 14 bases in between. This chain connects TRBV7-2 to TRBJ2-7; D unclear. The sample comprised central memory CD4+ T cells from blood. The sequence was collected from a woman aged 18 to 35 with type 1 diabetes. CDR3 protein: CASSLGFSAEQYF. In DNA, the CDR3 is TGTGCCAGCAGCCTGGGCTTTTCTGCCGAGCAGTACTTC.